This passage covers 30 T cell receptor beta chains from one sample sequenced in a study of immune heterogeneity within non-small cell lung tumors. For each sample, template was approximately 0.6 ug of bulk tumor genomic DNA. During surgery, several far-apart biopsies were obtained from every primary tumor. Curative surgical treatment was performed in patients who had newly diagnosed, untreated non-small cell lung cancer. Multiplex PCR (32 V and 13 J primers) was used to amplify the TCR beta CDR3. TCRdb reanalysed the multiplex PCR reads using MiXCR and keeps one entry per CDR3 protein. The table includes 3,100 or so distinct CDR3 sequences, roughly 15% detected once. The specimen was lung tumor tissue. Receptors originate from a man aged 50-60 years with non-small cell lung cancer.

By share, this clonotype ranks as medium-sized (0.01 to 0.1%). The V gene is TRBV11-2, the J gene TRBJ2-1; possibly TRBD1 for D (6 bases). This CDR3 contains 13 residues. Germline CDR1 SGHAT, CDR2 FQNNGV. The germline V and J ends were trimmed by 3 bases and 6 bases, with 9 bases remaining between them. The CDR3 DNA sequence: TGTGCCAGCAGCTTGGCACAGGGCAATGAGCAGTTCTTC. Amino acids: CASSLAQGNEQFF.

The chain joins TRBV29-1 to TRBJ1-2; D unclear. Deletions cut 4 bases from V and 6 bases from J, with 12 bases between. The CDR3 is 12 amino acids. Germline CDR1 reads SQVTM; CDR2 reads ANQGSEA. CDR3 sequence (DNA): TGCAGCGTTGTAGGTGGGGTCAATGGCTACACCTTC. It yields the protein CSVVGGVNGYTF.

This clonotype was seen more than once but under ten times. The chain carries TRBV7-9 and TRBJ2-5; 13 bases are shared with TRBD2. In germline, CDR1 is SEHNR, CDR2 FQNEAQ (reference sequence). V lost 4 bases to trimming and J lost 4 bases; unmatched junction nucleotides: 9. This CDR3 contains 17 residues. CDR3 loop: CASSSRTSGRGGETQYF. CDR3 sequence (DNA): TGTGCCAGCAGCTCCCGGACTAGCGGGAGAGGGGGAGAGACCCAGTACTTC.

By share, this clonotype counts as medium-sized. The chain is built from TRBV27 and TRBJ1-5, with a weak D call TRBD1 (5 bases). Trimming pared 3 bases from V and 3 bases from J, leaving 9 bases between. CDR1 MNHEY and CDR2 SMNVEV come from the germline V gene (reference sequence). CDR3 size: 14 residues. Here the CDR3 DNA reads TGTGCCAGCAGTTTGGCAGGGAACAATCAGCCCCAGCATTTT. Translated, it gives CASSLAGNNQPQHF.

By frequency in the sample, this clonotype is medium-sized. The genes are TRBV6-1 and TRBJ2-1, with D perhaps given as TRBD1 or TRBD2 (6 bases each). CDR3 length: 15 amino acids. The germline V and J ends were trimmed by 7 bases and 4 bases, with 17 bases remaining between them. CDR1 MNHNS and CDR2 SASEGT come from the germline V gene. This CDR3 reads CASKVTGGPYNEQFF. The DNA of the CDR3 is TGTGCCAGCAAAGTCACTGGGGGGCCGTACAATGAGCAGTTCTTC.

Sample share makes this clonotype medium-sized. This sequence joins TRBV7-9 and TRBJ2-1; perhaps TRBD2 as D (6 bases). The CDR3 contains 13 residues. V shed 3 bases and J shed 9 bases, with 12 bases lying between them. The germline CDR1 and CDR2 sequences are SEHNR and FQNEAQ (reference sequence). The CDR3 sequence: CASSFGTPSEQFF. CDR3 DNA: TGTGCCAGCAGCTTCGGGACTCCCAGTGAGCAGTTCTTC.

V usage is TRBV7-2 and J usage is TRBJ1-3; D is unclear. The CDR3 spans 15 residues. V gave up 1 base and J gave up 0 bases, with 7 bases separating them. The germline gives CDR1 SGHTA, CDR2 FQGNSA. The CDR3 is CASSLGRRSGNTIYF. The DNA for the CDR3 is TGTGCCAGCAGCTTAGGACGGCGCTCTGGAAACACCATATATTTT.

The rearrangement links TRBV6-1 to TRBJ1-2; TRBD1 is a possible D gene (6 bases). CDR1 and CDR2 (germline): MNHNS, SASEGT. V was trimmed by 0 bases and J by 6 bases, leaving 11 bases between them. CDR3 length: 14 residues. The CDR3 reads CASSEAGRGNGYTF. CDR3 nucleotides: TGTGCCAGCAGTGAAGCAGGCAGGGGCAATGGCTACACCTTC.

This clonotype was counted a few times. The chain combines TRBV29-1 with TRBJ2-2; possibly TRBD2 for D (6 bases). This CDR3 is built from 13 residues. Germline values: CDR1 SQVTM, CDR2 ANQGSEA. Trimming cost V 0 bases and J 6 bases, with 8 bases left between them. The CDR3 DNA reads TGCAGCGTTGAAGATCCGGGGGCCGGGGAGCTGTTTTTT. It translates to CSVEDPGAGELFF.

This clonotype is deemed medium-sized. The chain couples TRBV28 to TRBJ1-2; TRBD1 matches at 11 bases. J lost 0 bases, V lost 6 bases, and 3 bases had no gene match. Germline CDR1 reads MDHEN; CDR2 reads SYDVKM. The CDR3 runs to 15 residues. This chain's CDR3 is CASRWDRGANYGYTF. Here the CDR3 DNA reads TGTGCCAGCAGGTGGGACAGGGGGGCTAACTATGGCTACACCTTC.

This clonotype is judged medium-sized. The CDR3 sequence: CASSGGLLYGYTF. The CDR3 DNA reads TGTGCCAGCAGTGGGGGACTGCTCTATGGCTACACCTTC. The chain carries TRBV6-1 and TRBJ1-2; possibly TRBD1 for D (5 bases). Germline CDR1 and CDR2: MNHNS and SASEGT. The ends were cut back, 4 bases at V and 4 bases at J, with 10 bases in the middle. This CDR3 is built from 13 residues.

Sample share makes this clonotype medium-sized. The chain uses TRBV7-9 and TRBJ2-1; weak D call: TRBD2 (6 bases). Germline lookup yields CDR1 SEHNR and CDR2 FQNEAQ (reference sequence). With 6 bases removed from V and 2 bases from J, the gap between germline ends came to 8 bases. The CDR3 runs 13 residues. The CDR3 here is CASRTGAYNEQFF. In DNA, the CDR3 is TGTGCCAGCAGAACGGGGGCCTACAATGAGCAGTTCTTC.

By sample fraction, this clonotype is medium-sized. The chain recombines TRBV28 with TRBJ2-1; 7 positions agree with TRBD2. The CDR3 length is 12 residues. Germline CDR1 and CDR2: MDHEN and SYDVKM. After removal of 6 bases from V and 4 bases from J, the junction contained 0 bases not matched to a gene. CDR3 nucleotide sequence: TGTGCCAGCAGGGGGGGGTACAATGAGCAGTTCTTC. Translating gives CASRGGYNEQFF.

This clonotype is labeled as medium-sized (0.01 to 0.1%). The chain combines TRBV6-1 with TRBJ2-1; 8 positions match TRBD2. The length of the CDR3 is 15 residues. With V trimmed by 2 bases and J by 8 bases, 8 bases remained unmatched. Germline V gives CDR1 MNHNS, CDR2 SASEGT. The CDR3 coding sequence is TGTGCCAGCAGTGAAAGAGGACTAGCTTTCGATGAGCAGTTCTTC. Amino acid sequence: CASSERGLAFDEQFF.

By share, this clonotype ranks as large. The gene calls are TRBV19 and TRBJ1-6; 8 bases fit TRBD1. This CDR3 has 14 amino acids. Looked up from germline, CDR1 is LNHDA and CDR2 is SQIVND (reference sequence). The V and J ends lost 7 bases and 7 bases, in that order; junction bases with no gene match: 6. The CDR3 loop reads CASTWTGNNSPLHF. CDR3 bases: TGTGCCAGTACCTGGACAGGGAACAATTCACCCCTCCACTTT.

This clonotype occurred many times. V is TRBV5-6 and J is TRBJ2-7; D perhaps matches TRBD2 (6 bases). Germline V gene lookup returns CDR1 SGHDT and CDR2 YYEEEE. CDR3 length equals 12 residues. Trimming pared 1 base from V and 6 bases from J, leaving 8 bases between. This chain's CDR3 is CASSLSGGEQYF. CDR3 nucleotide sequence: TGTGCCAGCAGCTTGTCCGGGGGCGAGCAGTACTTC.

This clonotype is labeled as large. In nucleotides, the CDR3 is TGTGCCAGCGCGTTCGCCTACGAGCAGTACTTC. This translates into CASAFAYEQYF. The rearrangement uses TRBV27 and TRBJ2-7; D is unclear. Germline V CDR1 and CDR2: MNHEY, SMNVEV (reference sequence). This CDR3 spans 11 amino acids. The V end was cut by 8 bases, the J end by 2 bases, with 7 bases between.

About this clonotype: A clone one base away is much larger, so this may be a read error. V usage is TRBV30 and J usage is TRBJ1-1, with 9 bases aligning to TRBD1. Germline trimming cut 3 bases from V and 7 bases from J; bases unmatched to any gene: 3. Germline V gene data show CDR1 as GTSNPN and CDR2 as SVGIG (reference sequence). The CDR3 is made up of 12 amino acids. CDR3 sequence reads: CAWRGQGNEAFF. Written as DNA, the CDR3 is TGTGCCTGGAGGGGACAGGGCAATGAAGCTTTCTTT. The variable domain in full, with the rest retrieved from reference TRBV30 and TRBJ1-1, is SQTIHQWPATLVQPVGSPLSLECTVEGTSNPNLYWYRQAAGRGLQLLFYSVGIGQISSEVPQNLSASRPQDRQFILSSKKLLLSDSGFYLCAWRGQGNEAFFGQGTRLTVV.

Relative to its sample, this clonotype is medium-sized. The chain is built from TRBV10-2 and TRBJ1-1; D is unresolved. Germline loops: CDR1 WSHSY, CDR2 SAAADI. The CDR3 has 13 residues. V shed 5 bases and J shed 5 bases, with 12 bases lying between them. The CDR3 region has the DNA TGCGCCAGCAGTTTTGGGGTGCGGACTGAAGCTTTCTTT. Amino acids: CASSFGVRTEAFF.

Judged by abundance, this clonotype is medium-sized. V is TRBV7-3 and J is TRBJ2-1; possibly TRBD2 for D (5 bases). The V end was cut by 0 bases, the J end by 9 bases, with 12 bases between. The CDR3 has 14 residues. The germline V gene has CDR1 SGHTA and CDR2 FQGTGA. CDR3 loop: CASSLTSSAGEQFF. CDR3 sequence (DNA): TGTGCCAGCAGCTTAACATCATCCGCGGGTGAGCAGTTCTTC.

This clonotype qualifies as medium-sized (0.01 to 0.1%). V and J are TRBV6-1 and TRBJ2-1; 9 bases map to TRBD1. Trimming cost V 3 bases and J 5 bases; bases outside gene matches: 2. This CDR3 has 14 amino acids. Germline lookup yields CDR1 MNHNS and CDR2 SASEGT. The CDR3 loop reads CASSDDRGDNEQFF. DNA for the CDR3: TGTGCCAGCAGTGATGACAGGGGGGACAATGAGCAGTTCTTC.

In its sample, this clonotype ranks as medium-sized (0.01 to 0.1%). V gene TRBV19 combines with J gene TRBJ2-7; 7 bases map to TRBD1. V lost 3 bases, J lost 2 bases, and 4 bases stayed unmatched. This CDR3 region has 14 residues. Germline CDR1 is LNHDA and CDR2 is SQIVND (reference sequence). DNA of the CDR3: TGTGCCAGTAGTATTTACAGGGGACCCTACGAGCAGTACTTC. It yields the protein CASSIYRGPYEQYF.

This clonotype came up many times. The rearrangement uses TRBV7-9 and TRBJ2-1, with no clear D. Trimming stripped 5 bases from V and 7 bases from J, with 6 bases between. CDR3 length: 11 amino acids. The germline V gene has CDR1 SEHNR and CDR2 FQNEAQ (reference sequence). The CDR3 region is CASSPSNEQFF. CDR3 nucleotides: TGTGCCAGCAGCCCTTCAAATGAGCAGTTCTTC.

This clonotype is medium-sized within its sample. The chain uses TRBV28 and TRBJ2-2, with D possibly being TRBD2 (6 bases). Trimming took off 7 bases at V and 3 bases at J, with 15 bases between the two ends. Germline values: CDR1 MDHEN, CDR2 SYDVKM. The CDR3 is made up of 15 amino acids. In nucleotides, the CDR3 is TGTGCCAGCAAAGGAGGGACTTTAGACACCGGGGAGCTGTTTTTT. Its translation is CASKGGTLDTGELFF.

This clonotype occurred many times. CDR3 protein: CASSLWDGGRAEEQFF. DNA of the CDR3: TGTGCCAGCAGCTTATGGGATGGCGGGAGGGCCGAGGAGCAGTTCTTC. V gene TRBV7-9 combines with J gene TRBJ2-1, with 9 bases matching TRBD2. The V segment lost 2 bases and the J segment 10 bases; nucleotides outside the gene matches: 12. The CDR3 contains 16 residues. Germline V gives CDR1 SEHNR, CDR2 FQNEAQ (reference sequence).

In its sample, this clonotype ranks as medium-sized. The V gene is TRBV5-5, the J gene TRBJ1-1; the D is unclear. V was shortened by 0 bases and J by 1 base, with 4 bases between the two germline ends. The CDR3 length is 13 residues. The germline CDR1 and CDR2 sequences are SGHKS and YYEKEE (reference sequence). CDR3 sequence reads: CASSLAGNTEAFF. CDR3 nucleotide sequence: TGTGCCAGCAGCTTGGCGGGGAACACTGAAGCTTTCTTT.

In its sample, this clonotype is medium-sized. This rearrangement joins TRBV4-1 to TRBJ2-7; D perhaps matches TRBD2 (5 bases). V lost 0 bases, J lost 5 bases, and 14 bases lay in between. The CDR3 extends over 15 amino acids. Looked up from germline, CDR1 is MGHRA and CDR2 is YSYEKL. The CDR3 DNA sequence: TGCGCCAGCAGCCAAGAGTGGTCTCGGACTCACGAGCAGTACTTC. It codes for CASSQEWSRTHEQYF.

This clonotype showed up many times. The chain has TRBV5-5 and TRBJ1-5; D remains unclear. The CDR3 covers 15 residues. Germline V lookup: CDR1 SGHKS, CDR2 YYEKEE (reference sequence). With 4 bases removed from V and 1 base from J, the gap between germline ends came to 12 bases. The CDR3 loop reads CASSPLPDSNQPQHF. The CDR3 nucleotides are TGTGCCAGCAGCCCGCTTCCGGACAGCAATCAGCCCCAGCATTTT.

This clonotype has more than one count but fewer than ten. The chain links TRBV12-5 to TRBJ2-3, with D perhaps TRBD2 (6 bases). In germline, CDR1 is LGHNT, CDR2 FRNRAP. Trimming left V 6 bases short and J 2 bases short, with 12 bases between. The CDR3 is made up of 14 amino acids. CDR3 sequence: CASGSGTHTDTQYF. The CDR3 nucleotides read TGTGCTAGTGGATCCGGGACTCACACAGATACGCAGTATTTT.

The rearrangement uses TRBV5-4 and TRBJ1-2, with D perhaps TRBD1 (6 bases). Looked up from germline, CDR1 is SGHNT and CDR2 is YYREEE (reference sequence). The germline V and J ends were trimmed by 0 bases and 6 bases, with 12 bases remaining between them. CDR3 size: 14 residues. This chain's CDR3 is CASSLGQEEDGYTF. The CDR3 coding sequence is TGTGCCAGCAGCTTGGGACAGGAGGAGGATGGCTACACCTTC.